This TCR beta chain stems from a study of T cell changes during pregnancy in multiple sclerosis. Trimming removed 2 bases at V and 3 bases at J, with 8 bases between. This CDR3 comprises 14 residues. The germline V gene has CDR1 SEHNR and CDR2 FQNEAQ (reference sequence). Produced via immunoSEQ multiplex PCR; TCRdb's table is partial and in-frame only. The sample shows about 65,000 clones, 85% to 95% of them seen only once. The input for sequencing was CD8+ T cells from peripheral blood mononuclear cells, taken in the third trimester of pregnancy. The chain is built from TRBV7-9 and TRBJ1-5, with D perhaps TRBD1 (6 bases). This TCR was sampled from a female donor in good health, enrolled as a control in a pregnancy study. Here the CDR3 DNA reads TGTGCCAGCAGCTTAACAGGGACCAATCAGCCCCAGCATTTT. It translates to CASSLTGTNQPQHF.